A selection of T cell receptor beta chains follows, all from one sample in a study of siplizumab effects on memory and regulatory T cells. Some clones are missing from TCRdb's copy, which holds only in-frame ones; the method was immunoSEQ multiplex PCR. The repertoire holds over 95,000 clones, over 85% seen once, with around 0.15% in the top ten. Source material: non-Treg CD4+ T cells sorted from blood. These receptors were obtained from a human donor in good health. Each CDR3 is given with its conserved first and last residue. D genes are given only for firm matches. Part of the rows lack a size; the others show once, few, many or a class for expanded clones.

J: TRBJ2-3; size: -; V: TRBV7-3; D: -; CDR3: CASSLGPPGSSGTQYF; DNA: TGTGCCAGCAGCTTAGGACCTCCAGGTTCCAGCGGTACGCAGTATTTT
J: TRBJ2-7; size: -; V: TRBV2; D: -; CDR3: CASTWSSYEQYF; DNA: TGTGCCAGTACCTGGTCTTCCTACGAGCAGTACTTC
J: TRBJ1-1; size: -; V: TRBV27; D: -; CDR3: CASSRRGRAEAFF; DNA: TGTGCCAGCAGTCGGCGGGGGAGGGCTGAAGCTTTCTTT
J: TRBJ1-6; size: -; V: TRBV5-4; D: -; CDR3: CASSLGTEQNSPLHF; DNA: TGTGCCAGCAGCTTGGGAACAGAGCAAAATTCACCCCTCCACTTT
J: TRBJ2-5; size: -; V: TRBV6-5; D: -; CDR3: CASRLFRSGEETQYF; DNA: TGTGCCAGCAGATTATTTCGTAGCGGCGAAGAGACCCAGTACTTC
J: TRBJ2-7; size: -; V: TRBV5-4; D: -; CDR3: CASSLEGGGPEQYF; DNA: TGTGCCAGCAGCTTGGAAGGAGGGGGTCCCGAGCAGTACTTC
J: TRBJ1-6; size: -; V: TRBV18; D: TRBD1; CDR3: CASSPPRDSSYNSPLHF; DNA: TGTGCCAGCTCACCACCCCGGGACAGCTCCTATAATTCACCCCTCCACTTT
J: TRBJ1-5; size: -; V: TRBV5-6; D: -; CDR3: CASSAGWNQPQHF; DNA: TGTGCCAGCAGCGCAGGGTGGAATCAGCCCCAGCATTTT
J: TRBJ1-6; size: -; V: TRBV7-2; D: -; CDR3: CASSLVGGGNSPLHF; DNA: TGTGCCAGCAGCTTAGTCGGGGGAGGTAATTCACCCCTCCACTTT
J: TRBJ2-1; size: -; V: TRBV28; D: -; CDR3: CASSPRREQFF; DNA: TGTGCCAGCAGTCCTCGACGGGAGCAGTTCTTC
J: TRBJ1-1; size: -; V: TRBV9; D: -; CDR3: CASSVALGGTRAFF; DNA: TGTGCCAGCAGCGTAGCTTTGGGGGGCACTCGGGCTTTCTTT
J: TRBJ1-1; size: -; V: TRBV11-2; D: TRBD1; CDR3: CASSLDAGGFAEAFF; DNA: TGTGCCAGCAGCTTAGATGCAGGGGGCTTTGCGGAAGCTTTCTTT
J: TRBJ2-2; size: -; V: TRBV5-1; D: -; CDR3: CASSPGSTGNTGELFF; DNA: TGCGCCAGCAGCCCCGGCTCGACAGGGAACACCGGGGAGCTGTTTTTT
J: TRBJ2-2; size: -; V: TRBV5-8; D: TRBD2; CDR3: CASTSIAGGPYTGELFF; DNA: TGTGCCAGCACTTCGATAGCGGGGGGGCCGTATACCGGGGAGCTGTTTTTT
J: TRBJ2-5; size: -; V: TRBV10-3; D: -; CDR3: CAISEHGGQDETQYF; DNA: TGTGCCATCAGTGAACACGGGGGGCAGGATGAGACCCAGTACTTC
J: TRBJ2-3; size: -; V: TRBV29-1; D: -; CDR3: CSVPPPLGGTDTQYF; DNA: TGCAGCGTCCCCCCTCCCTTAGGTGGCACAGATACGCAGTATTTT
J: TRBJ1-5; size: -; V: TRBV7-8; D: TRBD1; CDR3: CASSGQGINQPQHF; DNA: TGTGCCAGCAGCGGACAGGGGATCAATCAGCCCCAGCATTTT
J: TRBJ2-3; size: -; V: TRBV7-3; D: TRBD2; CDR3: CASSSRLAGGSDTQYF; DNA: TGTGCCAGCAGCTCACGACTAGCGGGGGGCTCAGATACGCAGTATTTT
J: TRBJ2-7; size: -; V: TRBV5-1; D: -; CDR3: CASSLQGPYEQYF; DNA: TGCGCCAGCAGCTTACAGGGCCCCTACGAGCAGTACTTC
J: TRBJ1-6; size: -; V: TRBV2; D: -; CDR3: CAGSGESSYNSPLHF; DNA: TGTGCCGGATCAGGAGAGAGCTCCTATAATTCACCCCTCCACTTT
J: TRBJ1-3; size: -; V: TRBV19; D: -; CDR3: CASSTPPWGPSGNTIYF; DNA: TGTGCCAGTAGTACGCCTCCGTGGGGGCCCTCTGGAAACACCATATATTTT
J: TRBJ2-7; size: -; V: TRBV7-9; D: TRBD2; CDR3: CASSPGTSGGAGGSEQYF; DNA: TGTGCCAGCAGCCCCGGGACTAGCGGGGGGGCCGGCGGTTCCGAGCAGTACTTC
J: TRBJ2-5; size: -; V: TRBV4-2; D: TRBD2; CDR3: CASRSRAGGSQETQYF; DNA: TGTGCCAGCCGCTCCAGGGCGGGGGGATCCCAAGAGACCCAGTACTTC
J: TRBJ2-7; size: -; V: TRBV14; D: -; CDR3: CASSQVRPREGGSEQYF; DNA: TGTGCCAGCAGCCAAGTACGGCCTCGAGAGGGTGGCTCCGAGCAGTACTTC
J: TRBJ1-2; size: -; V: TRBV14; D: -; CDR3: CASSRGYLYGYTF; DNA: TGTGCCAGCAGCCGCGGGTACCTCTATGGCTACACCTTC
J: TRBJ2-1; size: -; V: TRBV5-1; D: TRBD2; CDR3: CASSSRAGLAGSGEQFF; DNA: TGCGCCAGCAGCTCCCGGGCGGGACTAGCGGGGTCCGGGGAGCAGTTCTTC
J: TRBJ1-3; size: -; V: TRBV4-1; D: -; CDR3: CASSQNPTGNTIYF; DNA: TGCGCCAGCAGCCAGAACCCGACAGGAAACACCATATATTTT
J: TRBJ2-7; size: -; V: TRBV21-1; D: -; CDR3: CASSTETSGGTNYEQYF; DNA: TGTGCCAGCAGCACTGAGACTAGCGGGGGGACAAACTACGAGCAGTACTTC
J: TRBJ1-1; size: once; V: TRBV2; D: -; CDR3: CASTLDINTEAFF; DNA: TGTGCCAGCACCCTGGACATAAACACTGAAGCTTTCTTT